This T cell receptor (beta chain) comes out of a study of cytomegalovirus exposure and HLA in healthy donors. The validation cohort, a group of more than 100 subjects, included the donors and was separate from the approximately 700-subject first cohort. V lost 0 bases and J lost 4; bases outside the gene matches: 1. The germline gives CDR1 GTSNPN, CDR2 SVGIG (reference sequence). The CDR3 is 15 amino acids. Study observations and caveats: Among TCR sequences, most were rare, though some public TCRs appeared in many donors. A few CMV-associated chains were confirmed in vitro to be specific for CMV antigens.

About this clone itself: Its cognate antigen is unknown.

Produced via immunoSEQ multiplex PCR; TCRdb's table is partial and in-frame only. Among approximately 110,000 clones, around 94% were seen once, and the ten largest hold roughly 1.3%. Input material: PBMCs. This receptor was obtained from a woman in her late teens or twenties in good health and CMV-seronegative. The chain recombines TRBV30 with TRBJ2-3; TRBD2 agrees at 13 bases. CDR3 coding DNA: TGTGCCTGGAGTGTACTAGCGGGGGGGCCAGATACGCAGTATTTT. Its translation is CAWSVLAGGPDTQYF. The entire variable domain, with the rest obtained from reference TRBV30 and TRBJ2-3, is as follows: SQTIHQWPATLVQPVGSPLSLECTVEGTSNPNLYWYRQAAGRGLQLLFYSVGIGQISSEVPQNLSASRPQDRQFILSSKKLLLSDSGFYLCAWSVLAGGPDTQYFGPGTRLTVL.